This TCR beta chain was captured in a study of T cell responses to AZD1222 COVID-19 vaccine. Study-level background: Combined were second doses at about 4 or about 12 weeks. The study, taken as a whole, reports: White British ancestry dominated among donors, who included more females, and clonal diversity was possibly underestimated.

In the case of this clone: Its cognate antigen is unknown.

TCRdb's copy holds only in-frame clones and misses some; the assay was immunoSEQ multiplex PCR. The sample lists over 80,000 clones, 85% to 90% occurring once. The V gene's germline CDR1 is LGHDT and CDR2 YNNKEL (reference sequence). With 4 bases removed from V and 5 bases from J, the gap between germline ends came to 14 bases. CDR3 length equals 14 residues. The V call is TRBV3-1 (or the pseudogene TRBV3-2), the J call TRBJ1-2; the D gene is possibly TRBD1 (5 bases). The material was peripheral blood, obtained on day 0 of AZD1222 vaccination. The origin of this receptor is an adult in good health. The CDR3 nucleotides read TGTGCCAGCAGCCCGAATGAGGGGAAATATGGCTACACCTTC. Amino acid sequence: CASSPNEGKYGYTF.